A selection of T cell receptor beta chains follows, all from one sample in a study of regulatory T cells in long-lasting Graves disease. TCRdb reprocessed the multiplex PCR reads via MiXCR and lists one record per CDR3 protein. Found here are more than 650,000 distinct CDR3 sequences, 25% to 35% of them singletons; the top ten hold around 42%. Sequencing was performed on peripheral blood mononuclear cells (PBMCs), taken when the disease was refractory, from a patient treated with antithyroid drugs. The receptors were sampled from a female donor with Graves disease. Both conserved end residues are part of each CDR3. The order of the fields is CDR3 protein, V gene, J gene.

CASSSAGTGYEQYF	TRBV5-1	TRBJ2-7
CASSFRRGNTEAFF	TRBV27	TRBJ1-1
CASSVSGRAFDEQFF	TRBV11-2	TRBJ2-1
CASSAEGPETQYF	TRBV6-1	TRBJ2-5
CASSSSQGLLNTEAFF	TRBV5-1	TRBJ1-1
CASSAGTATQETQYF	TRBV9	TRBJ2-5
CASSDRVDRLETQYF	TRBV6-1	TRBJ2-5
CASSYQTGVDTEAFF	TRBV6-2/TRBV6-3	TRBJ1-1
CASSYSPRGGLGETQYF	TRBV6-2/TRBV6-3	TRBJ2-5
CASSPRGADEAFF	TRBV28	TRBJ1-1
CSARQVGRLDGTGELFF	TRBV20-1	TRBJ2-2
CSARYLSGYTF	TRBV20-1	TRBJ1-2
CASSKGQPGEQYF	TRBV6-1	TRBJ2-7
CASSQAPGQLMGYTF	TRBV4-1	TRBJ1-2
CASRLEGSNTEAFF	TRBV7-9	TRBJ1-1
CASSQTEDYGYTF	TRBV2	TRBJ1-2
CASKLGTGGLVGYTF	TRBV5-5	TRBJ1-2
CATSRDRRSTYEQYF	TRBV15	TRBJ2-7
CAISESRSANEKLFF	TRBV10-3	TRBJ1-4
CSMLTAYEQYF	TRBV29-1	TRBJ2-7
CASSSTGMNQPQHF	TRBV5-1	TRBJ1-5
CASRIAGGTEAFF	TRBV19	TRBJ1-1
CASTGQVPGNTIYF	TRBV6-2/TRBV6-3	TRBJ1-3
CSGGQLNTEAFF	TRBV20-1	TRBJ1-1
CSVPRVGDEAFF	TRBV29-1	TRBJ1-1
CASSQNRNGELFF	TRBV6-1	TRBJ2-2
CATTPPGRQNTEAFF	TRBV28	TRBJ1-1
CASMSRTAKAFF	TRBV25-1	TRBJ1-1
CASSLYGDGGGEKLFF	TRBV13	TRBJ1-4
CASSQDVGTNYGYTF	TRBV14	TRBJ1-2
CSAPVPTNEKLFF	TRBV20-1	TRBJ1-4
CASSLLAGVNEQYF	TRBV27	TRBJ2-7
CASSLGPGHEYYEQYF	TRBV5-6	TRBJ2-7
CASSEHMRNTEAFF	TRBV9	TRBJ1-1
CASSESWTSFYEQYF	TRBV10-2	TRBJ2-7
CASSRQGPNTEAFF	TRBV7-3	TRBJ1-1
CSARVEQNQPQHF	TRBV20-1	TRBJ1-5
CASSPLRNSGANVLTF	TRBV18	TRBJ2-6
CASRGRQELFYEQYF	TRBV6-1	TRBJ2-7
CATSRDQVGGPFHTEAFF	TRBV15	TRBJ1-1
CASSPYPGKPYEQYF	TRBV4-1	TRBJ2-7
CASSLQGPGGYTF	TRBV27	TRBJ1-2